This T cell receptor (beta chain) comes out of a study of blood T cell repertoires in COVID-19. Whole-study context: Acute and convalescent COVID-19 samples came from the United States, Italy and Spain.

The V end lost 0 bases, the J end lost 6 bases, and 8 bases lay between the germline ends. Germline lookup yields CDR1 SGHAT and CDR2 FQNNGV. The CDR3 spans 14 residues. Seattle enrolled patients during active infection and tracked them longitudinally. Authors' analysis steps: Reference gene primer amplification gave nucleated cell count estimates. Libraries were prepared by immunoSEQ multiplex PCR; TCRdb keeps only in-frame clonotypes and omits some of them. V and J calls and clone size follow that table, whereas D and trimming were derived from the DNA. The sample includes some 270,000 clones, around 87% of them seen just once.

The clonotype comes from a woman aged 55-75 years with COVID-19, enrolled during active disease. The V and J genes are TRBV11-2 and TRBJ2-2; TRBD1 is a possible D gene (5 bases). The specimen was peripheral blood. CDR3 in DNA: TGTGCCAGCAGCTTAGACCAGGGCCCCGGGGAGCTGTTTTTT. It translates to CASSLDQGPGELFF.